A single sample is the source of the 29 T cell receptor beta chains below, sequenced in a study of tissue T cells after allogeneic stem cell transplantation. Generated by immunoSEQ multiplex PCR, the TCRdb table keeps only in-frame clones and is missing some. The repertoire consists of nearly 50,000 clones, with about 73% occurring once and the leading ten covering roughly 0.77%. Sample: sorted cells pooled from one or two spleens. The origin of the receptors is a pool of C57BL/6 mice in good health.

As to this clone: These gene names are mouse names. The CDR3 end lies 1 residue beyond the end of the read and is filled in from the germline J gene. This sample includes further DNA sequences coding for the same CDR3. The gene calls are TRBV13-3 and TRBJ2-5; D assignment may be TRBD1 or TRBD2 (6 bases each). Trimming took off 0 bases at V and 2 bases at J, with 7 bases between the two ends. Germline V gives CDR1 NNHDY, CDR2 SYVADS. CDR3 length equals 14 residues. The part of the CDR3 DNA that was read is TGTGCCAGCAGTGATGCGGGGGCCCAAGACACCCAGTAC. It yields the protein CASSDAGAQDTQY. The whole CDR3 protein is CASSDAGAQDTQYF.

A word on this clone: The gene names given are mouse names. The read halts 1 residue ahead of the CDR3 end, with the missing end drawn from the germline J gene. V usage is TRBV13-2 and J usage is TRBJ2-7, with D maybe TRBD1 (5 bases). Germline CDR1 and CDR2: NNHNN and SYGAGS (reference sequence). The CDR3 has 13 residues. V was shortened by 3 bases and J by 6 bases, with 13 bases between the two germline ends. CDR3: CASGASGRGEQYF. The CDR3 bases that were read are TGTGCCAGCGGTGCCTCAGGGAGGGGTGAACAGTAC.

A remark on this clone: Mouse germline and gene names are used. Read data end 1 residue before the CDR3 end; the end is taken from the germline J gene. The same CDR3 is also encoded by other DNA sequences in this sample. V usage is TRBV24 and J usage is TRBJ2-4; no reliable D call. The germline V gene encodes CDR1 KGHTA and CDR2 FRNEEI. CDR3 length equals 12 residues. Trimming removed 4 bases at V and 0 bases at J, with 2 bases between. The CDR3 region is CASSPSQNTLYF. CDR3 DNA (partial): TGTGCCAGCAGTCCGAGTCAAAACACCTTGTAC.

Regarding this clone: Gene labels here are mouse ones. The CDR3 goes on 1 residue after the read ends, and that part is filled in from the germline J gene. The chain uses TRBV26 and TRBJ2-4; 10 bases are shared with TRBD1. J was trimmed by 1 base and V by 2 bases; bases with no gene match: 6. The CDR3 runs 17 residues. Germline V gene data show CDR1 as KGHPV and CDR2 as FQNQEV (reference sequence). CDR3 bases read: TGTGCCAGCAGTCTGGGTCCCGGGACAGGGGGTCAAAACACCTTGTAC. This gives the protein CASSLGPGTGGQNTLY. The CDR3 in full is CASSLGPGTGGQNTLYF.

Turning to this clone: Mouse names are used for the genes. The read gets to within 1 residue of the CDR3 end, and the germline J gene fills in the rest. The V call is TRBV1, the J call TRBJ1-1; D is unresolved. The CDR3 is 12 residues long. Trimming cost V 1 base and J 8 bases, with 8 bases left between them. Germline CDR1 is NSQYPW and CDR2 is LRSPGD (reference sequence). CDR3 in amino acids: CTCSAGQFEVFF. Incomplete CDR3 DNA: TGCACCTGCAGTGCAGGGCAGTTCGAAGTCTTC.

Turning to this clone: Mouse names are used for the genes. Read sequence stops 1 residue before the CDR3 end, and the germline J gene provides the missing end. The chain carries TRBV26 and TRBJ2-4; unclear D gene. This CDR3 region has 12 residues. Trimming removed 6 bases at V and 0 bases at J, with 4 bases between. Germline CDR1 is KGHPV and CDR2 is FQNQEV (reference sequence). The CDR3 bases that were read are TGTGCCAGCAGCAGTAGTCAAAACACCTTGTAC. This sequence encodes CASSSSQNTLY. The entire CDR3 is CASSSSQNTLYF.

Remarks on this clone: Gene and germline names: mouse. Coverage ceases 1 residue before the CDR3 finishes, and the germline J gene fills in the end. The J gene is TRBJ2-7, the V gene TRBV24, with 8 bases identical to TRBD2. Trimming cost V 4 bases and J 0 bases; bases outside gene matches: 5. This CDR3 is built from 15 residues. Germline V lookup: CDR1 KGHTA, CDR2 FRNEEI. The sequenced CDR3 bases are TGTGCCAGCAGTCCCCGACTGGGGAGCTCCTATGAACAGTAC. Translated, it gives CASSPRLGSSYEQY. The complete CDR3 reads CASSPRLGSSYEQYF.

With regard to this clone: Gene and germline names: mouse. The read comes to an end 1 residue before the CDR3 does, leaving the germline J gene to fill in the end. The V call is TRBV16, the J call TRBJ2-7; D may be TRBD1 or TRBD2 (5 bases each). The CDR3 consists of 11 residues. The ends were cut back, 5 bases at V and 4 bases at J, with 6 bases in the middle. Per the germline V gene, CDR1 is SGHSA and CDR2 is FRNQAP. Partial CDR3 DNA: TGTGCAAGCAGCGGGGCATATGAACAGTAC. It specifies CASSGAYEQY. The entire CDR3 protein is CASSGAYEQYF.

On this clone: Gene names and germline match the mouse. The sequenced fragment ends 1 residue before the CDR3 boundary, so the rest is inferred from the germline J gene. The V call is TRBV19, the J call TRBJ1-1; 12 bases match TRBD1. With V trimmed by 4 bases and J by 7 bases, 5 bases remained unmatched. The CDR3 totals 14 residues. Germline V CDR1 and CDR2: FNHDT, SITEND (reference sequence). The DNA read from the CDR3 is TGTGCCAGCAGTCCCGGGACAGGGGGCATAGAAGTCTTC. Amino acids: CASSPGTGGIEVF. The complete CDR3 protein is CASSPGTGGIEVFF.

This clone has only a few counts. The gene names given are mouse names. Sequencing ends 1 residue short of the CDR3 end; the germline J gene provides the rest. The V and J genes are TRBV12-2 and TRBJ2-7; D is ambiguous. The CDR3 covers 11 residues. Germline V gives CDR1 SGHLS, CDR2 HYDKME. V lost 1 base and J lost 2, with 2 bases in between. The covered CDR3 bases are TGTGCCAGCTCTCTTCCCTATGAACAGTAC. Its protein is CASSLPYEQY. The full CDR3 reads CASSLPYEQYF.

About this clone itself: Gene names denote mouse genes. With the read ending 1 residue before the CDR3 end, the germline J gene is used to fill in that end. Other DNA sequences within the sample encode an identical CDR3. The chain uses TRBV1 and TRBJ2-1, with 9 bases lining up with TRBD1. J gave up 3 bases and V 0 bases, and 0 bases lay outside the gene matches. The germline CDR1 and CDR2 sequences are NSQYPW and LRSPGD (reference sequence). CDR3 size: 15 residues. The sequenced CDR3 bases are TGCACCTGCAGTGCAGAGACAGGGGGCTATGCTGAGCAGTTC. Translation: CTCSAETGGYAEQF. The whole CDR3 region reads CTCSAETGGYAEQFF.

Regarding this clone: Gene names denote mouse genes. The read comes to an end 1 residue before the CDR3 does, leaving the germline J gene to fill in the end. The chain joins TRBV31 to TRBJ2-1; D remains unclear. This CDR3 has 13 residues. Germline assignment: CDR1 GKSSPN and CDR2 SITVG. The V gene lost 0 bases and the J gene lost 1 base, with 4 bases spanning the gap. The CDR3 reads CAWSLGNYAEQFF. Partial CDR3 DNA: TGTGCCTGGAGTCTGGGGAACTATGCTGAGCAGTTC.

As to this clone: Mouse names are used for the genes. The read ends 1 residue before the CDR3 terminus; that terminus is restored from the germline J gene. The chain has TRBV1 and TRBJ2-3; TRBD2 matches at 8 bases. The CDR3 loop spans 16 amino acids. Germline V lookup: CDR1 NSQYPW, CDR2 LRSPGD (reference sequence). V dropped 1 base and J dropped 3; count of bases not matched to a gene: 6. The sequenced CDR3 bases are TGCACCTGCAGTGCAGGGACTGGGAGTGGGGCAGAAACGCTGTAT. Amino acid sequence: CTCSAGTGSGAETLY. Given in full, the CDR3 is CTCSAGTGSGAETLYF.

On this clone itself: The gene symbols are mouse symbols. The CDR3 extends 1 residue past the end of the read, so its final part is completed from the germline J gene. This chain uses TRBV31 with TRBJ1-4; TRBD1 matches 10 bases. Per germline, CDR1 GKSSPN and CDR2 SITVG. The V segment lost 1 base and the J segment 2 bases; nucleotides outside the gene matches: 1. CDR3 size: 15 residues. CDR3 residues: CAWSRDRGSNERLFF. The sequenced part of the CDR3 DNA is TGTGCCTGGAGTCGGGACAGGGGATCCAACGAAAGATTATTT.

This clone was counted between two and nine times. The genes are named according to mouse. The read ends 1 residue before the CDR3 terminus; that terminus is restored from the germline J gene. The chain carries TRBV12-1 and TRBJ1-2; D uncertain. The CDR3 is 11 residues long. Germline V gene lookup returns CDR1 SGHSN and CDR2 HYEKVE. V lost 5 bases to trimming and J lost 3 bases, with 6 bases between them. The sequenced CDR3 bases are TGTGCCAGCTTGACGTACTCCGACTACACC. Its translation: CASLTYSDYT. The whole CDR3 region reads CASLTYSDYTF.

With respect to this clone: The genes and germline here are from mouse. The read falls 1 residue short of the CDR3 end, and the missing part is taken from the germline J gene. The chain is built from TRBV31 and TRBJ2-7; TRBD2 aligns across 13 bases. CDR3 size: 11 residues. Unmatched junction bases numbered 2, after V lost 8 bases and J lost 7 bases. CDR1 GKSSPN and CDR2 SITVG come from the germline V gene. CDR3 DNA, as far as it was read: TGTGCCCGGGACTGGGGGGGAGAACAGTAC. Its protein is CARDWGGEQY. The complete CDR3 reads CARDWGGEQYF. Filled out from reference TRBV31 and TRBJ2-7, the complete variable domain reads AQTIHQWPVAEIKAVGSPLSLGCTIKGKSSPNLYWYWQATGGTLQQLFYSITVGQVESVVQLNLSASRPKDDQFILSTEKLLLSHSGFYLCARDWGGEQYFGPGTRLTVL.

In its sample, this clone was seen a few times. Gene and germline names: mouse. The read stops 1 residue short of the end of the CDR3; the missing end is completed from the germline J gene. V and J are TRBV13-3 and TRBJ2-7; D is uncertain. V dropped 9 bases and J dropped 3 bases, with 10 bases sitting between them. The CDR3 length is 11 residues. Germline-derived CDR1 and CDR2 are NNHDY and SYVADS. The CDR3 is CAIVTIYEQYF. The CDR3 bases that were read are TGTGCCATAGTGACCATCTATGAACAGTAC.

This clone was counted a few times. Mouse names are used for the genes. The read ends 1 residue shy of where the CDR3 ends; the end is completed using the germline J gene. The chain recombines TRBV5 with TRBJ2-7, with 12 bases matching TRBD2. Germline lookup yields CDR1 LGHNA and CDR2 YNLKQL (reference sequence). V lost 4 bases to trimming and J lost 3 bases; unmatched junction nucleotides: 1. CDR3 size: 14 residues. CDR3 residues: CASSRTGGVYEQYF. CDR3 DNA (partial): TGTGCCAGCAGCCGGACTGGGGGGGTCTATGAACAGTAC.

Comment on this clone: Gene names are mouse gene names. With the read ending 1 residue before the CDR3 end, the germline J gene is used to fill in that end. V is TRBV16 and J is TRBJ2-4, with 9 bases identical to TRBD1. CDR3 length equals 16 residues. Trimming removed 3 bases from V and 1 base from J; junction bases left unmatched: 5. Germline-derived CDR1 and CDR2 are SGHSA and FRNQAP. The CDR3 DNA, read in part, is TGTGCAAGCAGCTTCCGGGACAGGGCGGGTCAAAACACCTTGTAC. This encodes CASSFRDRAGQNTLY. From start to end, the CDR3 is CASSFRDRAGQNTLYF.

In the case of this clone: The gene names given are mouse names. The sequence runs out 1 residue before the end of the CDR3; the remainder is reconstructed from the germline J gene. This rearrangement joins TRBV19 to TRBJ2-2, with D possibly called TRBD1 or TRBD2 (5 bases each). V lost 0 bases and J lost 4, with 13 bases in between. Germline CDR1 is FNHDT and CDR2 is SITEND (reference sequence). The CDR3 contains 16 residues. CDR3 DNA (partial): TGTGCCAGCAGTATAGGGGGCTGGGAGGGCACCGGGCAGCTCTAC. Protein product: CASSIGGWEGTGQLY. The whole CDR3 protein reads CASSIGGWEGTGQLYF. Variable domain in full (rest from reference TRBV19 and TRBJ2-2): GGIITQTPKFLIGQEGQKLTLKCQQNFNHDTMYWYRQDSGKGLRLIYYSITENDLQKGDLSEGYDASREKKSSFSLTVTSAQKNEMAVFLCASSIGGWEGTGQLYFGEGSKLTVL.

The sample holds one count of this clone. The germline and genes are mouse ones. Read data end 1 residue before the CDR3 end; the end is taken from the germline J gene. The chain has TRBV20 and TRBJ1-1, with 7 bases that match TRBD1. The V gene's germline CDR1 is GFQATS and CDR2 STVNSAI. The CDR3 has 13 residues. The V and J ends lost 4 bases and 3 bases, in that order; junction bases with no gene match: 5. The sequenced CDR3 bases are TGTGGTGCTAAGACAGGGAGGGACACAGAAGTCTTC. Protein product: CGAKTGRDTEVF. The CDR3 in its entirety is CGAKTGRDTEVFF.

This clone was seen a few times. These gene names are mouse names. The CDR3 extends 1 residue past the end of the read, so its final part is completed from the germline J gene. Other DNA sequences in this specimen translate into the identical CDR3. The chain joins TRBV3 to TRBJ2-7; 7 bases map to TRBD2. Germline CDR1 is SNHLY and CDR2 is FYNGKV (reference sequence). This CDR3 has 12 residues. V trimming: 2 bases; J trimming: 6 bases; junction bases outside the gene matches: 1. CDR3 bases read: TGTGCCAGCAGCTTATGGGGGGTTGAACAGTAC. Amino acids: CASSLWGVEQY. The full CDR3 is CASSLWGVEQYF. The full variable domain, in which reference TRBV3 and TRBJ2-7 provide the parts outside the CDR3, is GPKVLQIPSHQIIDMGQMVTLNCDPVSNHLYFYWYKQILGQQMEFLVNFYNGKVMEKSKLFKDQFSVERPDGSYFTLKIQPTALEDSAVYFCASSLWGVEQYFGPGTRLTVL.

About this clone: Mouse gene names and germline throughout. The read ends 1 residue shy of where the CDR3 ends; the end is completed using the germline J gene. At the DNA level, this CDR3 is encoded by other sequences in the same sample as well. V is TRBV13-2 and J is TRBJ1-1; D gene uncertain. The CDR3 length is 9 residues. Germline assignment: CDR1 NNHNN and CDR2 SYGAGS (reference sequence). The V and J ends lost 2 bases and 8 bases respectively, with 1 base between them. The sequenced part of the CDR3 DNA is TGTGCCAGCGGTGACGAAGTCTTC. Its translation: CASGDEVF. The CDR3 as a whole reads CASGDEVFF.

In the case of this clone: Germline and genes: mouse. With the read ending 1 residue before the CDR3 end, the germline J gene is used to fill in that end. V usage is TRBV1 and J usage is TRBJ2-2; tentative D call: TRBD1 (6 bases). The CDR3 sequence is 15 residues long. The germline V gene encodes CDR1 NSQYPW and CDR2 LRSPGD (reference sequence). With 3 bases removed from V and 0 bases from J, the gap between germline ends came to 8 bases. The CDR3 reads CTCSARTANTGQLYF. The CDR3 bases that were read are TGCACCTGCAGTGCCAGGACAGCAAACACCGGGCAGCTCTAC.

Points on this clone: The gene symbols are mouse symbols. The read ends 1 residue before the CDR3 terminus; that terminus is restored from the germline J gene. The chain links TRBV1 to TRBJ2-2, with D perhaps TRBD1 (6 bases). Germline CDR1 is NSQYPW and CDR2 is LRSPGD (reference sequence). The CDR3 covers 15 residues. V dropped 3 bases and J dropped 0 bases, with 8 bases sitting between them. The CDR3 DNA, read in part, is TGCACCTGCAGTGCGGGGACAACAAACACCGGGCAGCTCTAC. Translating gives CTCSAGTTNTGQLY. The CDR3 reads in full as CTCSAGTTNTGQLYF.

A note on this clone: The genes are named according to mouse. The CDR3 goes on 1 residue after the read ends, and that part is filled in from the germline J gene. The J gene is TRBJ1-1, the V gene TRBV19; D is ambiguous. Germline-derived CDR1 and CDR2 are FNHDT and SITEND (reference sequence). V lost 5 bases and J lost 4, with 9 bases in between. CDR3 size: 12 residues. Partial CDR3 DNA: TGTGCCAGCAGCCCCCGTTGCACAGAAGTCTTC. Its protein product is CASSPRCTEVF. The whole CDR3 protein is CASSPRCTEVFF.

About this clone: Gene names and germline refer to mouse. Read coverage stops 1 residue before the CDR3 terminus; the germline J gene supplies the remainder. This chain connects TRBV13-2 to TRBJ2-4, with 8 positions matching TRBD2. This CDR3 has 15 amino acids. Germline V lookup: CDR1 NNHNN, CDR2 SYGAGS (reference sequence). V shed 3 bases, J shed 0 bases, and the junction held 3 bases outside the gene matches. The CDR3 loop reads CASGAWGDSQNTLYF. CDR3 bases read: TGTGCCAGCGGTGCCTGGGGGGATAGTCAAAACACCTTGTAC.

To note about this clone: Genes and germline come from the mouse. The observed sequence ends 1 residue before the CDR3 terminus, with the missing tail filled in from the germline J gene. The rearrangement links TRBV13-2 to TRBJ2-3; TRBD1 might be the D (6 bases). The V end lost 0 bases, the J end lost 3 bases, and 8 bases lay between the germline ends. CDR3 length equals 14 residues. CDR1 and CDR2 (germline): NNHNN, SYGAGS (reference sequence). CDR3 DNA (partial): TGTGCCAGCGGTGATGCTAGGGGGGCAGAAACGCTGTAT. Encoded protein: CASGDARGAETLY. The CDR3 in full is CASGDARGAETLYF.

This clone showed up just once. Any gene name here is a mouse gene name. The read is 1 residue too short to cover the CDR3 end, so that end is filled in from the germline J gene. V usage is TRBV5 and J usage is TRBJ1-5; 9 positions agree with TRBD1. The CDR3 is 15 residues long. V shed 2 bases, J shed 2 bases, and the junction held 1 base outside the gene matches. Per the germline V gene, CDR1 is LGHNA and CDR2 is YNLKQL (reference sequence). CDR3 amino acids: CASSQTGGDNQAPLF. Partial CDR3 DNA: TGTGCCAGCAGCCAAACAGGGGGCGACAACCAGGCTCCGCTT.